Here is one T cell receptor beta chain with its context. The ends were cut back, 2 bases at V and 6 bases at J, with 19 bases in the middle. Germline CDR1 is GTSNPN and CDR2 is SVGIG (reference sequence). This CDR3 spans 15 amino acids. This entry comes from a study of cytomegalovirus exposure and HLA in healthy donors. PCR primers comprised 60 Vbeta and 13 Jbeta primers. Assay: immunoSEQ multiplex PCR; the TCRdb copy retains only in-frame clones and omits some. The sample holds some 200,000 clones, 79% seen once. J is TRBJ1-1 and V is TRBV30; D may be TRBD1 (6 bases). This TCR derives from a girl between 10 and 17 years old in good health and CMV-seropositive. The sample consisted of PBMCs. The CDR3 bases are TGTGCCTGGAGTACCTTTGGGGGCCCAATGGCTGAAGCTTTCTTT. Amino acid sequence: CAWSTFGGPMAEAFF. Filled out from reference TRBV30 and TRBJ1-1, the complete variable domain reads SQTIHQWPATLVQPVGSPLSLECTVEGTSNPNLYWYRQAAGRGLQLLFYSVGIGQISSEVPQNLSASRPQDRQFILSSKKLLLSDSGFYLCAWSTFGGPMAEAFFGQGTRLTVV.